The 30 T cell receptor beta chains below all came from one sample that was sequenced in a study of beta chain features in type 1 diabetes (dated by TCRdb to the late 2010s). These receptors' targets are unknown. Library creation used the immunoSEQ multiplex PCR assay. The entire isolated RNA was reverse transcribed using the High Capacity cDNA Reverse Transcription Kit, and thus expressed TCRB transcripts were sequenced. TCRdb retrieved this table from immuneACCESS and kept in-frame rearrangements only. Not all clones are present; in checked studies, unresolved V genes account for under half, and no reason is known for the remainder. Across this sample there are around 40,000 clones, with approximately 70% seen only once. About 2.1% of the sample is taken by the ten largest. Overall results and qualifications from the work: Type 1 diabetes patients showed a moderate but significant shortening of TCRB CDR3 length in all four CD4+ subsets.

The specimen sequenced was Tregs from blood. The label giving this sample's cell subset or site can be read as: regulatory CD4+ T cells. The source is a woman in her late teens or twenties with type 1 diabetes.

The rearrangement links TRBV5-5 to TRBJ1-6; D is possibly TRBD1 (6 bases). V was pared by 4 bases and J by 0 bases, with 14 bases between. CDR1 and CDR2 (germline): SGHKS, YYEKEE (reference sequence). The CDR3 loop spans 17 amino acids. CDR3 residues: CASSADRISSYNSPLHF. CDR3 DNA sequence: TGTGCCAGCAGCGCCGACAGGATTAGCTCCTATAATTCACCCCTCCACTTT. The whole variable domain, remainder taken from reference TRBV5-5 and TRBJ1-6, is DAGVTQSPTHLIKTRGQQVTLRCSPISGHKSVSWYQQVLGQGPQFIFQYYEKEERGRGNFPDRFSARQFPNYSSELNVNALLLGDSALYLCASSADRISSYNSPLHFGNGTRLTVT.

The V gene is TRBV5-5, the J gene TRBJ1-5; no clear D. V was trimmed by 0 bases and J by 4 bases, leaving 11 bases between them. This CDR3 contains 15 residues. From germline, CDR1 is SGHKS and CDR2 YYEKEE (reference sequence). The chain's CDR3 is CASSLVGVLNQPQHF. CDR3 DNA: TGTGCCAGCAGCTTGGTCGGGGTTTTAAATCAGCCCCAGCATTTT.

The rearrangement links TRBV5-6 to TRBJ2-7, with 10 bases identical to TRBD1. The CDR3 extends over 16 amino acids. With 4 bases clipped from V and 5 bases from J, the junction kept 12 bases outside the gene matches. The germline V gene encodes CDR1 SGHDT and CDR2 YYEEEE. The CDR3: CASSEPGQGLAHEQYF. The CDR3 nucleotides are TGTGCCAGCAGCGAGCCGGGACAGGGGCTGGCCCACGAGCAGTACTTC.

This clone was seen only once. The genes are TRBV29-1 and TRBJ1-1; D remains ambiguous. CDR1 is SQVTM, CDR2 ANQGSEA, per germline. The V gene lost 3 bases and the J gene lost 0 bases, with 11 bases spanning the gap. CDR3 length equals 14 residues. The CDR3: CSVDEESMNTEAFF. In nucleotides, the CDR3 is TGCAGCGTTGATGAAGAGTCGATGAACACTGAAGCTTTCTTT.

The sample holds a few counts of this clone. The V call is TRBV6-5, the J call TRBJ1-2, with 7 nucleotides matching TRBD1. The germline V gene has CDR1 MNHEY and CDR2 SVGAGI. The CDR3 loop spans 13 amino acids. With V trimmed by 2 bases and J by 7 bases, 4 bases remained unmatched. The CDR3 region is CASSYEGARGYTF. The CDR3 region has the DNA TGTGCCAGCAGTTACGAGGGGGCGCGTGGCTACACCTTC.

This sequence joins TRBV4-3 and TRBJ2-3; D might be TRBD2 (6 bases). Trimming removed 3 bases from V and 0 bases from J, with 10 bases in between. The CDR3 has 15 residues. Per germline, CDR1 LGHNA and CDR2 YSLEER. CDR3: CASSQIAVSTDTQYF. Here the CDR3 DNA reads TGCGCCAGCAGCCAGATAGCGGTTAGCACAGATACGCAGTATTTT.

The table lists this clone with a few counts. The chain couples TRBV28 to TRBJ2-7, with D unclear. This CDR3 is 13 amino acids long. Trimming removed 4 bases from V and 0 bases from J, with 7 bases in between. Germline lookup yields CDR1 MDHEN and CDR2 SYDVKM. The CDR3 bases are TGTGCCAGCAGTTGGGCCGGCTCCTACGAGCAGTACTTC. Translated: CASSWAGSYEQYF.

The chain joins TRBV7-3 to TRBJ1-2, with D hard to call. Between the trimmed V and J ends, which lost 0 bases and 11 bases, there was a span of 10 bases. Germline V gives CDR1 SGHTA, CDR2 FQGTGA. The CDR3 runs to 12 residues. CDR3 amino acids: CASSLTGQTYTF. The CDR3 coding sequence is TGTGCCAGCAGCTTAACGGGCCAGACATACACCTTC. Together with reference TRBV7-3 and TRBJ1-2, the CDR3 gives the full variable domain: GAGVSQTPSNKVTEKGKYVELRCDPISGHTALYWYRQSLGQGPEFLIYFQGTGAADDSGLPNDRFFAVRPEGSVSTLKIQRTERGDSAVYLCASSLTGQTYTFGSGTRLTVV.

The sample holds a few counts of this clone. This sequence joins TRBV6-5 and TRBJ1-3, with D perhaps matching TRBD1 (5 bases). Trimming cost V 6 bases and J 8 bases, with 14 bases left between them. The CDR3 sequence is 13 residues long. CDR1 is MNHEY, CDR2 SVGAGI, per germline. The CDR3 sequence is CASRRQTKDTIYF. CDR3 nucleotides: TGTGCCAGCAGACGACAGACCAAGGACACCATATATTTT.

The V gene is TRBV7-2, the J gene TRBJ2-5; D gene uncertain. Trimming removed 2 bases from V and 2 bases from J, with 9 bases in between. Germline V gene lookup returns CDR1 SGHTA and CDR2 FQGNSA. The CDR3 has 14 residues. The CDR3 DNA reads TGTGCCAGCAGCTTATGGGCAGAGCAAGAGACCCAGTACTTC. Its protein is CASSLWAEQETQYF. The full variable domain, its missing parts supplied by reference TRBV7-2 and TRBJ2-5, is GAGVSQSPSNKVTEKGKDVELRCDPISGHTALYWYRQSLGQGLEFLIYFQGNSAPDKSGLPSDRFSAERTGGSVSTLTIQRTQQEDSAVYLCASSLWAEQETQYFGPGTRLLVL.

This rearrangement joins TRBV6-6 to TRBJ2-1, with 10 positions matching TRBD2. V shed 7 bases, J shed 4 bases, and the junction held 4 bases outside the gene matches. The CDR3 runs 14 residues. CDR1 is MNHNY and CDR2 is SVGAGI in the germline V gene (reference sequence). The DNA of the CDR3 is TGTGCCAGCATCGGGACTAGCGTTTACAATGAGCAGTTCTTC. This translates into CASIGTSVYNEQFF.

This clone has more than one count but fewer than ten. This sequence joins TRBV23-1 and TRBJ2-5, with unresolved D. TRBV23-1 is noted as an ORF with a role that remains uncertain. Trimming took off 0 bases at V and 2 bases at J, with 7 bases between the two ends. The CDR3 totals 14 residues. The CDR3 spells CASSQSGLQETQYF. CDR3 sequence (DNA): TGCGCCAGCAGTCAATCCGGTTTACAAGAGACCCAGTACTTC.

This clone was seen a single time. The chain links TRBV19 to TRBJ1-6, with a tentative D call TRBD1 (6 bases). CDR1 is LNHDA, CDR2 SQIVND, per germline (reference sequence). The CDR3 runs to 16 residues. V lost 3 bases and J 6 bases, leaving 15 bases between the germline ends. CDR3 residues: CASSIMSGASNSPLHF. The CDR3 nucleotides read TGTGCCAGTAGTATTATGTCAGGGGCCAGTAATTCACCCCTCCACTTT.

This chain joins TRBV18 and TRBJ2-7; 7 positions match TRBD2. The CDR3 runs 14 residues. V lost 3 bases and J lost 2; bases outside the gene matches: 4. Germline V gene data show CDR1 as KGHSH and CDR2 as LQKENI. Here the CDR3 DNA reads TGTGCCAGCTCACCGGGAGGGCCGACCTACGAGCAGTACTTC. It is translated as CASSPGGPTYEQYF.

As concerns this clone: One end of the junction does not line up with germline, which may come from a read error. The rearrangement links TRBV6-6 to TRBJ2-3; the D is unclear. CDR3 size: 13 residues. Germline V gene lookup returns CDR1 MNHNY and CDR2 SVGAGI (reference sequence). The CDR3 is CTSSYTGTDTQYF. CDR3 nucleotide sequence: TGTACCAGCAGTTACACGGGCACAGATACGCAGTATTTT.

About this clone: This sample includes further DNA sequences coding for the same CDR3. Written as DNA, the CDR3 is TGTGCCAGCAGCCAAGATACGCCCCGGGACAGCTCTGTAACTTTCTTT. Its protein product is CASSQDTPRDSSVTFF. This sequence joins TRBV4-2 and TRBJ1-1, with 7 bases matching TRBD1. V was clipped by 0 bases and J by 12 bases; unmatched bases: 16. Per germline, CDR1 LGHNA and CDR2 YNFKEQ. The length of the CDR3 is 16 residues.

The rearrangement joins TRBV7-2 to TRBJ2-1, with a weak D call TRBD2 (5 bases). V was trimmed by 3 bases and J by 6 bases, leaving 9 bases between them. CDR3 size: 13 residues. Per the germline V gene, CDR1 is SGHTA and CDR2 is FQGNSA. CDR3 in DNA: TGTGCCAGCAGCTTTCGGGGAGCCAATGAGCAGTTCTTC. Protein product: CASSFRGANEQFF.

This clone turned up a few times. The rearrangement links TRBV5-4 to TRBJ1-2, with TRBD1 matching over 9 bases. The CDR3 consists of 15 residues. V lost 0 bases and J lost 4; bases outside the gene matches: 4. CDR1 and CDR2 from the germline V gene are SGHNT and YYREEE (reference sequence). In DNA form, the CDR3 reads TGTGCCAGCAGCTTGGATGGGACAGGGAGCTATGGCTACACCTTC. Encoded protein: CASSLDGTGSYGYTF.

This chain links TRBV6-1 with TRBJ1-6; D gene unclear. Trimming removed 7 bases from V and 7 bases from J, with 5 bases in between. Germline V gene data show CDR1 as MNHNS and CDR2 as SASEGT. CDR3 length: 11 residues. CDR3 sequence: CASKRNSPLHF. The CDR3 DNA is TGTGCCAGCAAGCGCAATTCACCCCTCCACTTT.

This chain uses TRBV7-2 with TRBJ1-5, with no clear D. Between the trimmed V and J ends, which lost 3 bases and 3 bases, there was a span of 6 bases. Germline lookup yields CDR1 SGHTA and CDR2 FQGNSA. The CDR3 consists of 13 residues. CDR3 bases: TGTGCCAGCAGCTTTCGCTACAATCAGCCCCAGCATTTT. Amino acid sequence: CASSFRYNQPQHF.

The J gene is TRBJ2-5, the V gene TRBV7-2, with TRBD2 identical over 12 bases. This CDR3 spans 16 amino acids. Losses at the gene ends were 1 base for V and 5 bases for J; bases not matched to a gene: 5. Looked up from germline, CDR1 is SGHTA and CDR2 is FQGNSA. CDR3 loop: CASSLVRLAGGETQYF. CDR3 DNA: TGTGCCAGCAGCTTAGTTCGTCTAGCGGGGGGGGAGACCCAGTACTTC.

The CDR3 coding sequence is TGCGCCAGCAGCTTGGCCGCAGGCTACGAGCAGTACTTC. Encoded protein: CASSLAAGYEQYF. This chain links TRBV5-1 with TRBJ2-7; unclear D gene. Germline assignment: CDR1 SGHRS and CDR2 YFSETQ. CDR3 length: 13 amino acids. V lost 0 bases, J lost 3 bases, and 7 bases lay in between.

The CDR3 reads CASSLSTTDRGPEAFF. The CDR3 DNA reads TGTGCCAGCAGTTTATCCACCACGGACAGGGGACCTGAAGCTTTCTTT. The chain has TRBV27 and TRBJ1-1, with TRBD1 matching 9 bases. V gave up 0 bases and J gave up 6 bases; unmatched junction bases: 8. The CDR3 is made up of 16 amino acids. CDR1 and CDR2 (germline): MNHEY, SMNVEV (reference sequence).

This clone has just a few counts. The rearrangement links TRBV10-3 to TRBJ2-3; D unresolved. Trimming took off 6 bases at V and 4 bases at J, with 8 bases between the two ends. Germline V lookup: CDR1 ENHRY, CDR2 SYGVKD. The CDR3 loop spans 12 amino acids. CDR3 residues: CAIRPTADTQYF. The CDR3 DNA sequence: TGTGCCATCAGACCTACTGCAGATACGCAGTATTTT.

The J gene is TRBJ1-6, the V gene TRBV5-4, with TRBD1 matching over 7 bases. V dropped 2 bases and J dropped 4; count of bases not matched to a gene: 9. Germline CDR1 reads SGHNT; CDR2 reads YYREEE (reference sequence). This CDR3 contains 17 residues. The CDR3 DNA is TGTGCCAGCAGCTTTCTACAGGGGCCGTTTTATAATTCACCCCTCCACTTT. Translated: CASSFLQGPFYNSPLHF.

The CDR3 is CASSFLGLSYEQYF. The CDR3 DNA reads as TGTGCCAGCAGCTTTCTAGGCTTGTCCTACGAGCAGTACTTC. This chain links TRBV7-2 with TRBJ2-7; D gene unclear. Looked up from germline, CDR1 is SGHTA and CDR2 is FQGNSA. V lost 3 bases to trimming and J lost 1 base, with 10 bases between them. This CDR3 region has 14 residues.

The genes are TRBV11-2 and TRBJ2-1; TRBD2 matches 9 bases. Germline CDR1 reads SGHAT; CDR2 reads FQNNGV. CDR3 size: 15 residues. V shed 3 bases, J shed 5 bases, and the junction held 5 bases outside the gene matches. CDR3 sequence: CASSFGGGADNEQFF. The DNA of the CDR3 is TGTGCCAGCAGCTTTGGCGGGGGGGCGGACAATGAGCAGTTCTTC.

CDR3 DNA sequence: TGTGCCAGCAGCTCACCGACTATGACTAGCGGGAGAACCACAGATACGCAGTATTTT. This codes for CASSSPTMTSGRTTDTQYF. This chain connects TRBV7-2 to TRBJ2-3, with 12 bases matching TRBD2. The CDR3 has 19 residues. Germline V lookup: CDR1 SGHTA, CDR2 FQGNSA. J was trimmed by 2 bases and V by 4 bases; bases with no gene match: 13.

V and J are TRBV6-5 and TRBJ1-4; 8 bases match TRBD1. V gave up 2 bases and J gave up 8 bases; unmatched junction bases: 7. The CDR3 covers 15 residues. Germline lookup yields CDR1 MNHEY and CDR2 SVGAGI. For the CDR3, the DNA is TGTGCCAGCAGTTACGGGACAGGCGCGCGGGAAAAACTGTTTTTT. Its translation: CASSYGTGAREKLFF.

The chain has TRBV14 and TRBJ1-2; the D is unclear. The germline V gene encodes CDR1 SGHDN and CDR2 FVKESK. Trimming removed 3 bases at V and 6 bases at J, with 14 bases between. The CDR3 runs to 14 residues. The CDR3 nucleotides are TGTGCCAGCAGCCAGTCGGGAGCTCTACATGGCTACACCTTC. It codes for CASSQSGALHGYTF.